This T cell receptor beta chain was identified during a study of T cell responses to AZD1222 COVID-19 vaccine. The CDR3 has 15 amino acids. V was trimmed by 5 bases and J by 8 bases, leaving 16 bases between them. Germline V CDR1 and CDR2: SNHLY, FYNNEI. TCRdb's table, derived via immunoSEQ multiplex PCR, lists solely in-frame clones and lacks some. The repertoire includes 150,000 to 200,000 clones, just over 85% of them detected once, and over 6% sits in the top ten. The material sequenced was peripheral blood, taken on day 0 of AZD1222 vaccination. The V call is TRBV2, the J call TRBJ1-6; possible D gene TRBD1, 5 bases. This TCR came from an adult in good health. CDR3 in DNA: TGTGCCAGCAGTAGTTCGGGACGAATCGATTCACCCCTCCACTTT. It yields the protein CASSSSGRIDSPLHF.